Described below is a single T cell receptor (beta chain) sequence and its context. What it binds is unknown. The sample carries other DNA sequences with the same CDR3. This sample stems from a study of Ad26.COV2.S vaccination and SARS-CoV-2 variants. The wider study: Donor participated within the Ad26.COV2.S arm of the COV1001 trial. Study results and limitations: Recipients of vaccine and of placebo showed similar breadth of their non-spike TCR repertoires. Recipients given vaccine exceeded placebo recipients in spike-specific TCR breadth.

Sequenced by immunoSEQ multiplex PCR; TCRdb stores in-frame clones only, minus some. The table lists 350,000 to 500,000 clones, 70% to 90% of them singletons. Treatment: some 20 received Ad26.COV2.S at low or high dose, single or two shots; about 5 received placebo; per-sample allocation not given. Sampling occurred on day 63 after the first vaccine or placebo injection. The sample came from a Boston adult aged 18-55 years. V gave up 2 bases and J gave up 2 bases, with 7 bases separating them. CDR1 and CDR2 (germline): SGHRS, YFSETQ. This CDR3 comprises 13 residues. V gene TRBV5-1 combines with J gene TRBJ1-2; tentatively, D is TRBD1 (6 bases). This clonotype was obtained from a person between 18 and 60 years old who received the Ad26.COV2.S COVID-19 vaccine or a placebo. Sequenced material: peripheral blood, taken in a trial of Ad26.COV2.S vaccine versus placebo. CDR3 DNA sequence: TGCGCCAGCAGCTTACAGGGAAACTATGGCTACACCTTC. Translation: CASSLQGNYGYTF.